These 9 T cell receptor beta chains share one sample of origin, sequenced in a study of shared clonotypes between healthy human individuals (dated by TCRdb to 2018 to 2020). The method behind the library was the immunoSEQ multiplex PCR assay. This is the immuneACCESS table as TCRdb keeps it, with only in-frame sequences that have V and J called. A part of the clones is gone; compared with another copy, unresolved V genes explain less than half, and the rest is unexplained. In this sample the table shows over 1.4 million clones, around 97% of which occur a single time. The ten largest clones add up to approximately 1.1% of the sample. The sample consisted of naive CD4+ T cells sorted from blood. The cell subset or site label, read with the paper, signifies: CD45RA+ positively selected. The receptors shown here come from a man in his thirties or forties in good health.

This chain connects TRBV5-1 to TRBJ2-5, with no clear D. The CDR3 totals 17 residues. Germline-derived CDR1 and CDR2 are SGHRS and YFSETQ. Trimming cost V 3 bases and J 1 base, with 19 bases left between them. The CDR3 sequence: CASSSSLGWPAQETQYF. The CDR3 nucleotides read TGCGCCAGCAGCTCCTCCTTGGGGTGGCCCGCCCAAGAGACCCAGTACTTC.

V and J are TRBV6-6 and TRBJ2-3; D assignment may be TRBD1 or TRBD2 (5 bases each). This CDR3 spans 12 amino acids. The V gene lost 6 bases and the J gene lost 6 bases, with 10 bases spanning the gap. The germline gives CDR1 MNHNY, CDR2 SVGAGI (reference sequence). CDR3 nucleotides: TGTGCCAGCAGCCTTGGGACGGATACGCAGTATTTT. Its translation is CASSLGTDTQYF.

The rearrangement joins TRBV29-1 to TRBJ2-2, with D uncertain. Trimming stripped 5 bases from V and 5 bases from J, with 15 bases between. Germline-derived CDR1 and CDR2 are SQVTM and ANQGSEA. The length of the CDR3 is 14 residues. The DNA for the CDR3 is TGCAGCGTTTCTCCCCGGCAGACAACCGGGGAGCTGTTTTTT. Protein: CSVSPRQTTGELFF.

J is TRBJ2-2 and V is TRBV11-3; 7 nucleotides agree with TRBD1. The CDR3 runs to 15 residues. J was trimmed by 4 bases and V by 5 bases; bases with no gene match: 7. Germline lookup yields CDR1 SGHNT and CDR2 YENEEA. The CDR3 loop reads CASSPSAGGTGELFF. The CDR3, as DNA: TGTGCCAGCAGCCCCTCCGCAGGGGGCACCGGGGAGCTGTTTTTT.

This clone has only a few counts. This chain connects TRBV28 to TRBJ1-5; TRBD1 might be the D (6 bases). From germline, CDR1 is MDHEN and CDR2 SYDVKM. Trimming stripped 4 bases from V and 4 bases from J, with 8 bases between. The CDR3 is made up of 13 amino acids. DNA for the CDR3: TGTGCCAGCAGTTCAGGGGCGAATCAGCCCCAGCATTTT. Translating it yields CASSSGANQPQHF.

V and J are TRBV4-3 and TRBJ2-3; D may correspond to TRBD1 or TRBD2 (5 bases each). Germline V CDR1 and CDR2: LGHNA, YSLEER. Deletions cut 1 base from V and 8 bases from J, with 19 bases between. The CDR3 has 16 residues. Written as DNA, the CDR3 is TGCGCCAGCAGCCAAGGGCCTGGGCCGGGGCAGGTTACGCAGTATTTT. Translating gives CASSQGPGPGQVTQYF.

The table lists this clone with a count of one. The chain couples TRBV5-6 to TRBJ2-2, with D perhaps matching TRBD1 (6 bases). Germline assignment: CDR1 SGHDT and CDR2 YYEEEE. Trimming took off 2 bases at V and 1 base at J, with 12 bases between the two ends. The length of the CDR3 is 16 residues. CDR3 sequence (DNA): TGTGCCAGCAGCTTTGTTGGGACAAGGAACACCGGGGAGCTGTTTTTT. Amino acids: CASSFVGTRNTGELFF.

This chain links TRBV19 with TRBJ2-1; D is unresolved. This CDR3 region has 15 residues. The V gene's germline CDR1 is LNHDA and CDR2 SQIVND (reference sequence). V was cut by 0 bases and J by 3 bases, with 9 bases left in between. The CDR3 reads CASSIEVGFYNEQFF. The DNA of the CDR3 is TGTGCCAGTAGTATAGAAGTGGGGTTCTACAATGAGCAGTTCTTC.

The gene calls are TRBV5-1 and TRBJ1-1; D is undetermined. CDR1 SGHRS and CDR2 YFSETQ come from the germline V gene. The CDR3 covers 16 residues. V was pared by 2 bases and J by 3 bases, with 17 bases between. The CDR3 region is CASSLGPAEGDTEAFF. CDR3 bases: TGCGCCAGCAGCTTAGGGCCGGCGGAAGGTGACACTGAAGCTTTCTTT.